This T cell receptor (beta chain) is drawn from a study of T cells in Graves' hyperthyroidism and ophthalmopathy. This clonotype has at least ten counts. Trimming shortened V by 5 bases and J by 1 base, and 13 bases separated the two germline ends. The germline gives CDR1 GTSNPN, CDR2 SVGIG (reference sequence). The CDR3 spans 14 residues. Template material for amplifying TCR beta CDR3 regions consisted of RNA transcripts. The TCR CDR3 first-round RT-PCR relied on the HTBI primer set. TCRdb re-analysed the multiplex PCR reads in MiXCR, keeping a single row per CDR3 protein. The repertoire holds about 420,000 distinct CDR3 sequences, with roughly 13% as singletons.

This receptor was obtained from a woman younger than 35 with Graves' hyperthyroidism. The chain couples TRBV30 to TRBJ2-3; D may be TRBD2 (6 bases). Source material: blood. CDR3 sequence reads: CAWSGGMRTDTQYF. In DNA form, the CDR3 reads TGTGCCTGGTCTGGCGGGATGCGCACAGATACGCAGTATTTT.